This TCR beta chain was sequenced in a study of blood T cell repertoires in COVID-19. Here immunoSEQ multiplex PCR was the method, and the copy in TCRdb shows in-frame clones only, minus some. The repertoire has about 27,000 clones, about 83% of them found once; the top ten carry about 70%. Sequenced input: peripheral blood. The TCR sequence derives from a man aged 70-80 years with acute or convalescent COVID-19.

CDR3 DNA sequence: TGTGCCTGGAGTGAAGGAGGGCCCGTTCAGCCCCAGCATTTT. It yields the protein CAWSEGGPVQPQHF. The chain links TRBV30 to TRBJ1-5; D not resolved. With 1 base removed from V and 6 bases from J, the gap between germline ends came to 13 bases. Germline assignment: CDR1 GTSNPN and CDR2 SVGIG (reference sequence). This CDR3 comprises 14 residues.